The clone carrying this T cell receptor beta chain has just a few counts. Its antigen is still unknown. This sample is drawn from a study of cytomegalovirus exposure and HLA in healthy donors. General observations from the study: Cytomegalovirus association was assigned to about 150 TCR beta chains. For most TCR beta V segments, an earlier analysis put the productive rate at about 87% or about 30% of the time.

The PCR was carried out with 60 Vbeta primers and 13 Jbeta primers. Method: immunoSEQ multiplex PCR; TCRdb's copy keeps in-frame clones and lacks some. The table lists 95,000 to 100,000 clones, 65% to 85% of them singletons. The V gene's germline CDR1 is SGDLS and CDR2 YYNGEE. CDR3 size: 17 residues. V lost 0 bases, J lost 4 bases, and 7 bases stayed unmatched. This TCR came from a woman between 40 and 55 years old in good health and CMV-seronegative. Specimen: PBMCs. The J gene is TRBJ2-2, the V gene TRBV9; 9 bases are a match to TRBD2. Here the CDR3 reads CASSVDGLAGFTGELFF. The CDR3 DNA is TGTGCCAGCAGCGTAGATGGGCTAGCGGGGTTCACCGGGGAGCTGTTTTTT.